One sample yielded the 24 T cell receptor beta chains listed below, sequenced in a study of cytomegalovirus exposure and HLA in healthy donors. Researchers ran the PCR with 60 Vbeta and 13 Jbeta primers. Libraries were prepared by immunoSEQ multiplex PCR; TCRdb keeps only in-frame clonotypes and omits some of them. The data contain 100,000 to 120,000 clones, around 86% of them singletons. The sequenced sample was PBMCs. The receptors were gathered from a man between 40 and 49 years old in good health and CMV-seronegative.

The chain joins TRBV29-1 to TRBJ2-7; 9 bases are shared with TRBD1. CDR3 length: 14 amino acids. CDR1 and CDR2 from the germline V gene are SQVTM and ANQGSEA. Trimming removed 5 bases from V and 3 bases from J; junction bases left unmatched: 8. The CDR3 nucleotides read TGCAGCGTTTGTCCGGGACAGGGAGGCTACGAGCAGTACTTC. This encodes CSVCPGQGGYEQYF.

This chain links TRBV5-1 with TRBJ1-1, with D unclear. The V gene's germline CDR1 is SGHRS and CDR2 YFSETQ. CDR3 size: 15 residues. V lost 0 bases and J lost 5, with 14 bases in between. The CDR3 spells CASSLGSRVRTEAFF. The CDR3 DNA sequence: TGCGCCAGCAGCTTGGGGAGTCGGGTAAGGACTGAAGCTTTCTTT.

The V and J genes are TRBV6-1 and TRBJ1-2; the D is unclear. CDR3 size: 14 residues. V was shortened by 5 bases and J by 2 bases, with 12 bases between the two germline ends. Germline V gene data show CDR1 as MNHNS and CDR2 as SASEGT. CDR3 loop: CASSPNYWNYGYTF. The CDR3 DNA sequence: TGTGCCAGCAGTCCTAATTACTGGAACTATGGCTACACCTTC.

This chain links TRBV18 with TRBJ1-5; tentatively, D is TRBD1 (5 bases). The V and J ends lost 5 bases and 7 bases respectively, with 12 bases between them. CDR1 and CDR2 (germline): KGHSH, LQKENI. The CDR3 has 13 amino acids. CDR3 loop: CASSSGRGQPQHF. CDR3 bases: TGTGCCAGCTCATCGGGGAGGGGCCAGCCCCAGCATTTT.

The chain couples TRBV29-1 to TRBJ1-2; possibly TRBD1 for D (6 bases). The CDR3 sequence is 12 residues long. Germline V gene lookup returns CDR1 SQVTM and CDR2 ANQGSEA. Trimming took off 4 bases at V and 4 bases at J, with 10 bases between the two ends. The CDR3 region has the DNA TGCAGCGTTGGTGAGGACAGCTATGGCTACACCTTC. Protein: CSVGEDSYGYTF.

The chain employs TRBV6-5 and TRBJ2-5, with D possibly TRBD2 on 5 matching bases. Germline CDR1 is MNHEY and CDR2 is SVGAGI. This CDR3 has 12 amino acids. The V end lost 10 bases, the J end lost 5 bases, and 14 bases lay between the germline ends. The CDR3: CATSDGGETQYF. CDR3 nucleotide sequence: TGTGCCACTTCGGACGGCGGGGAGACCCAGTACTTC.

CDR3: CASSHGALNYGYTF. CDR3 in DNA: TGTGCCAGCAGCCATGGGGCGCTTAACTATGGCTACACCTTC. The chain has TRBV27 and TRBJ1-2; maybe TRBD1 (5 bases). V was pared by 6 bases and J by 1 base, with 12 bases between. The CDR3 runs 14 residues. Germline-derived CDR1 and CDR2 are MNHEY and SMNVEV (reference sequence).

This chain connects TRBV2 to TRBJ1-4, with D perhaps matching TRBD1 (6 bases). Trimming removed 6 bases from V and 7 bases from J, with 21 bases in between. Germline CDR1 and CDR2: SNHLY and FYNNEI. CDR3 length equals 16 residues. CDR3 loop: CASSPLRQARSEKLFF. DNA of the CDR3: TGTGCCAGCAGCCCACTAAGACAGGCCAGAAGTGAAAAACTGTTTTTT.

Worth noting for this clone: The junction departs from the called germline gene at one end, perhaps through a read error. V usage is TRBV20-1 and J usage is TRBJ1-2; TRBD1 might be the D (6 bases). The germline V gene encodes CDR1 DFQATT and CDR2 SNEGSKA (reference sequence). The CDR3 length is 11 residues. The CDR3 DNA is TGCAGTGCCAGAGGACAGTCTGGCTACACCTTC. As protein: CSARGQSGYTF.

This rearrangement joins TRBV9 to TRBJ1-2, with 7 nucleotides matching TRBD1. V was pared by 4 bases and J by 4 bases, with 10 bases of the junction left unmatched. CDR3 size: 15 residues. Germline-derived CDR1 and CDR2 are SGDLS and YYNGEE. The CDR3 here is CASSLGQEALYGYTF. CDR3 DNA sequence: TGTGCCAGCAGCCTTGGACAGGAGGCCCTCTATGGCTACACCTTC. The full variable domain, with the rest looked up from reference TRBV9 and TRBJ1-2, is DSGVTQTPKHLITATGQRVTLRCSPRSGDLSVYWYQQSLDQGLQFLIQYYNGEERAKGNILERFSAQQFPDLHSELNLSSLELGDSALYFCASSLGQEALYGYTFGSGTRLTVV.

V is TRBV5-1 and J is TRBJ1-4; 9 bases map to TRBD1. The ends lost 0 bases at V and 8 bases at J; junction bases unmatched: 5. This CDR3 region has 15 residues. In germline, CDR1 is SGHRS, CDR2 YFSETQ. CDR3 residues: CASSLVGTGPEKLFF. The CDR3 DNA is TGCGCCAGCAGCTTGGTGGGGACAGGGCCGGAAAAACTGTTTTTT.

V is TRBV6-5 and J is TRBJ1-1; no reliable D call. CDR1 MNHEY and CDR2 SVGAGI come from the germline V gene. Trimming stripped 0 bases from V and 1 base from J, with 6 bases between. The CDR3 runs to 14 residues. The DNA of the CDR3 is TGTGCCAGCAGTTACTCGAACAAGAACACTGAAGCTTTCTTT. It is translated as CASSYSNKNTEAFF.

The chain couples TRBV6-6 to TRBJ1-2; D gene unclear. V lost 6 bases to trimming and J lost 6 bases, with 14 bases between them. Germline CDR1 and CDR2: MNHNY and SVGAGI (reference sequence). The CDR3 is 13 residues long. The CDR3: CASSLPIQNGYTF. The CDR3 nucleotides read TGTGCCAGCAGCCTCCCGATACAAAATGGCTACACCTTC.

The sample holds one count of this clone. The chain has TRBV29-1 and TRBJ2-6, with 7 bases aligning to TRBD2. CDR3 length: 15 amino acids. Trimming cost V 8 bases and J 1 base; bases outside gene matches: 8. Germline V gene sequence: CDR1 SQVTM, CDR2 ANQGSEA. CDR3 DNA sequence: TGCAGCTATATTGGGGGGGTATCTGGGGCCAACGTCCTGACTTTC. Translation: CSYIGGVSGANVLTF.

The V gene is TRBV28, the J gene TRBJ1-2, with D perhaps TRBD1 (5 bases). This CDR3 region has 14 residues. The V and J ends lost 5 bases and 4 bases respectively, with 14 bases between them. CDR1 and CDR2 from the germline V gene are MDHEN and SYDVKM. CDR3 sequence reads: CASSSGTRVYGYTF. CDR3 DNA sequence: TGTGCCAGCAGTAGTGGGACTCGGGTCTATGGCTACACCTTC.

The V call is TRBV6-6, the J call TRBJ1-6; D not resolved. CDR1 is MNHNY and CDR2 is SVGAGI in the germline V gene (reference sequence). The CDR3 consists of 15 residues. V was clipped by 0 bases and J by 7 bases, with 10 bases between them. The CDR3 loop reads CASSYSRGANSPLHF. The CDR3, as DNA: TGTGCCAGCAGTTACTCGCGAGGTGCGAATTCACCCCTCCACTTT.

The rearrangement joins TRBV29-1 to TRBJ1-5, with D perhaps matching TRBD1 (5 bases). This CDR3 has 15 residues. CDR1 SQVTM and CDR2 ANQGSEA come from the germline V gene. In nucleotides, the CDR3 is TGCAGTACTCACCATCGGGGGGGACGCAATCAGCCCCAGCATTTT. It translates to CSTHHRGGRNQPQHF.

V is TRBV25-1 and J is TRBJ1-4, with D possibly matching TRBD1 (5 bases). CDR1 MGHDK and CDR2 SYGVNS come from the germline V gene. Between the trimmed V and J ends, which lost 6 bases and 10 bases, there was a span of 12 bases. The length of the CDR3 is 12 residues. The CDR3: CASSGGGGKLFF. The CDR3 DNA follows: TGTGCCAGCAGCGGGGGGGGTGGAAAACTGTTTTTT.

The chain combines TRBV2 with TRBJ1-6; 8 positions match TRBD1. Per the germline V gene, CDR1 is SNHLY and CDR2 is FYNNEI. The CDR3 covers 14 residues. Trimming took 6 bases from V and 7 from J; bases not matched to a gene: 5. This CDR3 is CASRFRQGNSPLHF. In DNA, the CDR3 is TGTGCCAGCAGATTTCGACAGGGGAATTCACCCCTCCACTTT.

The chain combines TRBV30 with TRBJ2-1; D perhaps matches TRBD1 (6 bases). V was clipped by 4 bases and J by 2 bases, with 12 bases between them. Germline CDR1 is GTSNPN and CDR2 is SVGIG (reference sequence). This CDR3 is 14 amino acids long. The CDR3: CAWTAGTPYNEQFF. CDR3 coding DNA: TGTGCCTGGACCGCCGGGACACCCTACAATGAGCAGTTCTTC.

The rearrangement uses TRBV7-2 and TRBJ1-5, with D perhaps matching TRBD1 (5 bases). Germline V gene data show CDR1 as SGHTA and CDR2 as FQGNSA. The CDR3 runs 15 residues. V lost 1 base to trimming and J lost 4 bases, with 11 bases between them. CDR3: CASSLEMGPNQPQHF. The CDR3 DNA follows: TGTGCCAGCAGCTTAGAAATGGGGCCTAATCAGCCCCAGCATTTT.

As concerns this clone: Within the sample, other DNA sequences also encode this same CDR3. The chain is built from TRBV15 and TRBJ1-6; D is unresolved. V lost 0 bases and J lost 7, with 7 bases in between. Germline V gene sequence: CDR1 LNHNV, CDR2 YYDKDF (reference sequence). The CDR3 is 14 amino acids. The CDR3 loop is CATSRDRGNSPLHF. The CDR3 DNA is TGTGCCACCAGCAGAGATCGAGGGAATTCACCCCTCCACTTT.

This clone was counted a single time. The chain employs TRBV9 and TRBJ2-7; tentatively, D is TRBD2 (6 bases). Germline assignment: CDR1 SGDLS and CDR2 YYNGEE. The CDR3 is 13 amino acids. Trimming took 2 bases from V and 6 from J, leaving 12 bases between them. CDR3 sequence: CASSVGEVAEQYF. As DNA, the CDR3 is TGTGCCAGCAGCGTCGGGGAGGTGGCCGAGCAGTACTTC.

The chain has TRBV7-9 and TRBJ1-5, with 11 bases that match TRBD1. Germline loops: CDR1 SEHNR, CDR2 FQNEAQ (reference sequence). V lost 5 bases to trimming and J lost 5 bases; unmatched junction nucleotides: 2. The CDR3 totals 14 residues. The CDR3 DNA reads as TGTGCCAGCAGCGGACAGGGGGCGGATCAGCCCCAGCATTTT. This codes for CASSGQGADQPQHF.